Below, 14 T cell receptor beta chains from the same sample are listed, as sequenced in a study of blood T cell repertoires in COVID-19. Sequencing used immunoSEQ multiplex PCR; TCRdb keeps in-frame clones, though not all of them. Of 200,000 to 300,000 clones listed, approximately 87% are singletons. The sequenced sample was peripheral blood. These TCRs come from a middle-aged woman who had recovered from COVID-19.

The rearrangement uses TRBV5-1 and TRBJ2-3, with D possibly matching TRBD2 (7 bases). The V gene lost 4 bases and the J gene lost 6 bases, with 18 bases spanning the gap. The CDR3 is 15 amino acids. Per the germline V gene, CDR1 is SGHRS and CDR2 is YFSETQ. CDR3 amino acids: CASSHRGGAVDTQYF. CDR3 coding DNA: TGCGCCAGCAGCCATAGGGGGGGGGCCGTCGATACGCAGTATTTT. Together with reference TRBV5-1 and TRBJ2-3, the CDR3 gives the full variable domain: KAGVTQTPRYLIKTRGQQVTLSCSPISGHRSVSWYQQTPGQGLQFLFEYFSETQRNKGNFPGRFSGRQFSNSRSEMNVSTLELGDSALYLCASSHRGGAVDTQYFGPGTRLTVL.

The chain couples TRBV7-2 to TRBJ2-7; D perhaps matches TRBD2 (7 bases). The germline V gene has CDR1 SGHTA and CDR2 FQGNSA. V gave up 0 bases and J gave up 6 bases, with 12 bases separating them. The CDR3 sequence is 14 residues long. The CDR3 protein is CASSLAGGPREQYF. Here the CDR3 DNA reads TGTGCCAGCAGCTTAGCGGGGGGGCCCCGCGAGCAGTACTTC.

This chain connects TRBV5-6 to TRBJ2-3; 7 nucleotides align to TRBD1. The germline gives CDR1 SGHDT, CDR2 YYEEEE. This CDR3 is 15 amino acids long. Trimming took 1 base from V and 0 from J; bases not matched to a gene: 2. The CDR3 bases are TGTGCCAGCAGCTTGTCAGGGGGTAGCACAGATACGCAGTATTTT. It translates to CASSLSGGSTDTQYF. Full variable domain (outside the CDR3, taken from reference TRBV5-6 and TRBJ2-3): DAGVTQSPTHLIKTRGQQVTLRCSPKSGHDTVSWYQQALGQGPQFIFQYYEEEERQRGNFPDRFSGHQFPNYSSELNVNALLLGDSALYLCASSLSGGSTDTQYFGPGTRLTVL.

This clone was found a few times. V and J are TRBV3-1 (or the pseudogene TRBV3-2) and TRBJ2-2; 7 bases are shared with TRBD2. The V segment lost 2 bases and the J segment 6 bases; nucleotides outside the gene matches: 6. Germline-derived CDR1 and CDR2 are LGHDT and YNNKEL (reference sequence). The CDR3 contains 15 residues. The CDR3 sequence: CASSQFGLDPGELFF. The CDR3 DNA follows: TGTGCCAGCAGCCAATTCGGACTAGATCCCGGGGAGCTGTTTTTT.

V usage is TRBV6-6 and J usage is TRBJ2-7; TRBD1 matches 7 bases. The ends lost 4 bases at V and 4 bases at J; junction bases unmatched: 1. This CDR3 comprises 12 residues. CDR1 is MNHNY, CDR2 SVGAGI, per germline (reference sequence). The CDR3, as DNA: TGTGCCAGCAGTTGGACAGGTTACGAGCAGTACTTC. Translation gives CASSWTGYEQYF.

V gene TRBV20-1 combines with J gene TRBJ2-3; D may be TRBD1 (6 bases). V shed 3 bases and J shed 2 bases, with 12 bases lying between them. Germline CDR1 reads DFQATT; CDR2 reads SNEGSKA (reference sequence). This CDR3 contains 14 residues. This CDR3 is CSASVQGLTDTQYF. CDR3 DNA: TGCAGTGCTAGTGTCCAGGGGCTCACAGATACGCAGTATTTT.

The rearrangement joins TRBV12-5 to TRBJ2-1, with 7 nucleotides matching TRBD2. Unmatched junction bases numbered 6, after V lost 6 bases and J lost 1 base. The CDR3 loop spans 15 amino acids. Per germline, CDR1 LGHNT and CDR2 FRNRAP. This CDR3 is CASGHRGESYNEQFF. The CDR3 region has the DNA TGTGCTAGTGGGCACCGGGGGGAATCCTACAATGAGCAGTTCTTC.

CDR3 sequence reads: CASSPDGGGGYTF. CDR3 DNA: TGTGCCAGCAGCCCTGATGGGGGGGGTGGCTACACCTTC. This chain connects TRBV7-2 to TRBJ1-2; possible D gene TRBD1, 5 bases. The germline V gene has CDR1 SGHTA and CDR2 FQGNSA. The CDR3 loop spans 13 amino acids. V gave up 5 bases and J gave up 7 bases, with 14 bases separating them.

In DNA, the CDR3 is TGTGCCACCAGCAGAGGAGGAGAGGGGGCGGTAGCTTTCTTT. Protein sequence: CATSRGGEGAVAFF. The genes are TRBV15 and TRBJ1-1; 7 bases are a match to TRBD1. The CDR3 extends over 14 amino acids. Trimming took 1 base from V and 10 from J; bases not matched to a gene: 9. Germline V CDR1 and CDR2: LNHNV, YYDKDF (reference sequence).

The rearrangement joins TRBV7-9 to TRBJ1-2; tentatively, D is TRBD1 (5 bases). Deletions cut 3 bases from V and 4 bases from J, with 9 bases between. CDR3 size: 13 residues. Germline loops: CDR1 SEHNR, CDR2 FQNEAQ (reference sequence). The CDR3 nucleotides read TGTGCCAGCAGCTTGGACATTATCTATGGCTACACCTTC. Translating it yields CASSLDIIYGYTF.

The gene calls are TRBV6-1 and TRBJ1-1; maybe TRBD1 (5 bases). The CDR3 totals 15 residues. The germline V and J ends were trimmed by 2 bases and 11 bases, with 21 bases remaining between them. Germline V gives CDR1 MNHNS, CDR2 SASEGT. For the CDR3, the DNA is TGTGCCAGCAGTGAATTTTTTTCGGGAGGGGAGCAGGCTTTCTTT. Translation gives CASSEFFSGGEQAFF.

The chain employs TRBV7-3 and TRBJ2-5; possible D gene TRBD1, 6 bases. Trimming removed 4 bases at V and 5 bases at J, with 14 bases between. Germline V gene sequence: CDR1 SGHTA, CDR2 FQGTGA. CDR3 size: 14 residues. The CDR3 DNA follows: TGTGCCAGCAGCTCCACAGGGTGGGGGGAGACCCAGTACTTC. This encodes CASSSTGWGETQYF.

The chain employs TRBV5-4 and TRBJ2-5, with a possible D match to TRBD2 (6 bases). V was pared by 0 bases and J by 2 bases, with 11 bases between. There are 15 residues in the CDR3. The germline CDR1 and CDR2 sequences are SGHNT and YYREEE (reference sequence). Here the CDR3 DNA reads TGTGCCAGCAGCTTGGAACTAGCTGATCAAGAGACCCAGTACTTC. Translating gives CASSLELADQETQYF.

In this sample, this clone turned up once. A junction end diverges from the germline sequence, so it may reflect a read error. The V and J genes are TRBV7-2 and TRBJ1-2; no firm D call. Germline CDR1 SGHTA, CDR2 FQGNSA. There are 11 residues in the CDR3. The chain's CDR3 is CASSLAGLRIF. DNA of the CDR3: TGTGCCAGCAGCTTGGCCGGACTGCGGATCTTC.